These 21 T cell receptor beta chains were sequenced from one sample in a study of blood T cell repertoires in COVID-19. Produced via immunoSEQ multiplex PCR; TCRdb's table is partial and in-frame only. Here the sample spans about 300,000 clones, around 89% being singletons. The sample taken for sequencing was peripheral blood. These receptors were taken from a man aged 35 to 55 with acute or convalescent COVID-19.

The J gene is TRBJ1-6, the V gene TRBV18; TRBD1 aligns across 10 bases. The CDR3 totals 15 residues. The germline gives CDR1 KGHSH, CDR2 LQKENI. V was clipped by 3 bases and J by 10 bases; unmatched bases: 6. The DNA for the CDR3 is TGTGCCAGCTCACCGAAGGACAGGGGGAAATCACCCCTCCACTTT. It is translated as CASSPKDRGKSPLHF. Looking up the rest from reference TRBV18 and TRBJ1-6 gives the full variable domain: NAGVMQNPRHLVRRRGQEARLRCSPMKGHSHVYWYRQLPEEGLKFMVYLQKENIIDESGMPKERFSAEFPKEGPSILRIQQVVRGDSAAYFCASSPKDRGKSPLHFGNGTRLTVT.

With respect to this clone: The junction and the germline gene differ at one end; a read error may be behind it. The J gene is TRBJ2-3, the V gene TRBV7-6; 11 nucleotides align to TRBD2. The CDR3 is 15 residues long. Germline V gene sequence: CDR1 SGHVS, CDR2 FNYEAQ. The CDR3 bases are TGTGCCAGCAGCATAGCGGGGGGGCGCACAGATACGCAGTATTTT. This gives the protein CASSIAGGRTDTQYF.

The V gene is TRBV6-1, the J gene TRBJ2-7, with D unresolved. Germline V CDR1 and CDR2: MNHNS, SASEGT. Trimming took off 1 base at V and 7 bases at J, with 11 bases between the two ends. CDR3 length: 13 amino acids. The CDR3 loop is CASSEGPGREQYF. In DNA form, the CDR3 reads TGTGCCAGCAGTGAAGGGCCGGGTAGGGAGCAGTACTTC.

CDR3 in DNA: TGTGCCAGCTACCTTATTGAAAGCCCGAGCTCCTACGAGCAGTACTTC. Encoded protein: CASYLIESPSSYEQYF. The chain uses TRBV2 and TRBJ2-7; D is unresolved. The CDR3 contains 16 residues. The V gene lost 8 bases and the J gene lost 0 bases, with 20 bases spanning the gap. The germline gives CDR1 SNHLY, CDR2 FYNNEI.

This clone was seen many times. The chain employs TRBV29-1 and TRBJ1-2, with D perhaps TRBD1 (5 bases). V was cut by 6 bases and J by 0 bases, with 8 bases left in between. The CDR3 spans 12 residues. Germline V CDR1 and CDR2: SQVTM, ANQGSEA. The DNA of the CDR3 is TGCAGCGTAGGGGTTTCTAACTATGGCTACACCTTC. Translated: CSVGVSNYGYTF.

The chain combines TRBV9 with TRBJ2-1, with 10 positions matching TRBD2. Trimming cost V 0 bases and J 4 bases; bases outside gene matches: 10. CDR1 is SGDLS, CDR2 YYNGEE, per germline. The CDR3 sequence is 18 residues long. CDR3 amino acids: CASSVGPPIAGGYNEQFF. DNA for the CDR3: TGTGCCAGCAGCGTAGGCCCTCCCATAGCGGGGGGATACAATGAGCAGTTCTTC. The whole variable domain, filled in from reference TRBV9 and TRBJ2-1, reads DSGVTQTPKHLITATGQRVTLRCSPRSGDLSVYWYQQSLDQGLQFLIQYYNGEERAKGNILERFSAQQFPDLHSELNLSSLELGDSALYFCASSVGPPIAGGYNEQFFGPGTRLTVL.

The genes are TRBV7-8 and TRBJ2-1, with 11 positions matching TRBD2. Trimming removed 4 bases from V and 1 base from J; junction bases left unmatched: 0. This CDR3 has 15 amino acids. Germline CDR1 SGHVS, CDR2 FQNEAQ. CDR3 amino acids: CASSSSGGSYNEQFF. The CDR3 DNA follows: TGTGCCAGCAGCTCTAGCGGGGGGTCCTACAATGAGCAGTTCTTC.

The chain employs TRBV6-5 and TRBJ1-2; perhaps TRBD1 as D (5 bases). The germline V gene encodes CDR1 MNHEY and CDR2 SVGAGI. The CDR3 is made up of 13 amino acids. The V end lost 4 bases, the J end lost 8 bases, and 14 bases lay between the germline ends. CDR3 bases: TGTGCCAGCAGTTCCGGGGGTGGGAGAGGCTACACCTTC. This codes for CASSSGGGRGYTF.

V usage is TRBV6-5 and J usage is TRBJ2-2; 9 nucleotides agree with TRBD1. Germline CDR1 MNHEY, CDR2 SVGAGI. CDR3 length: 15 residues. The trim removed 6 bases at V and 6 bases at J, leaving 8 bases unmatched. As DNA, the CDR3 is TGTGCCAGCAGACCCGGACAGGGGAGGGCCGGGGAGCTGTTTTTT. It encodes CASRPGQGRAGELFF.

The sample holds a few counts of this clone. In DNA, the CDR3 is TGTGCCAGTAGTATATTGACAGGATCTCTCCTTAGCAATCAGCCCCAGCATTTT. Translation gives CASSILTGSLLSNQPQHF. This chain links TRBV19 with TRBJ1-5; D may be TRBD1 (6 bases). CDR3 length equals 18 residues. CDR1 LNHDA and CDR2 SQIVND come from the germline V gene (reference sequence). V shed 2 bases and J shed 0 bases, with 17 bases lying between them.

The V and J genes are TRBV4-1 and TRBJ2-1, with D maybe TRBD1 (5 bases). This CDR3 is 16 amino acids long. The germline V gene encodes CDR1 MGHRA and CDR2 YSYEKL. The V end lost 1 base, the J end lost 0 bases, and 10 bases lay between the germline ends. For the CDR3, the DNA is TGCGCCAGCAGCCAAGTTAAGGGGCCCTCCTACAATGAGCAGTTCTTC. Protein: CASSQVKGPSYNEQFF.

A few counts support this clone. V usage is TRBV4-2 and J usage is TRBJ1-2; TRBD1 aligns across 7 bases. The junction had 12 bases not matched to a gene; V was cut back by 1 base and J by 7 bases. Germline CDR1 LGHNA, CDR2 YNFKEQ. The CDR3 is 16 residues long. CDR3 region: CASSQGRGTALLGYTF. The CDR3 region has the DNA TGTGCCAGCAGCCAAGGCCGAGGGACAGCACTTCTTGGCTACACCTTC.

V and J are TRBV7-9 and TRBJ2-7, with 10 bases matching TRBD1. J was trimmed by 6 bases and V by 3 bases; bases with no gene match: 8. CDR1 is SEHNR and CDR2 is FQNEAQ in the germline V gene (reference sequence). The CDR3 is 15 residues long. CDR3 loop: CASSFIRTGGAEQYF. The CDR3 bases are TGTGCCAGCAGCTTCATTCGGACAGGGGGTGCCGAGCAGTACTTC.

This chain uses TRBV2 with TRBJ1-1; D is uncertain. The V and J ends lost 3 bases and 7 bases respectively, with 9 bases between them. This CDR3 contains 12 residues. The germline CDR1 and CDR2 sequences are SNHLY and FYNNEI. The CDR3 nucleotides are TGTGCCAGCAGTGACTTCGGGATTGAAGCTTTCTTT. Encoded protein: CASSDFGIEAFF.

The chain links TRBV9 to TRBJ2-1, with 11 bases that match TRBD2. The germline V gene has CDR1 SGDLS and CDR2 YYNGEE. The length of the CDR3 is 15 residues. Germline trimming cut 2 bases from V and 5 bases from J; bases unmatched to any gene: 3. Here the CDR3 reads CASSVSGGAHNEQFF. Here the CDR3 DNA reads TGTGCCAGCAGCGTTAGCGGGGGGGCCCACAATGAGCAGTTCTTC.

V is TRBV5-1 and J is TRBJ1-6, with D unclear. Germline lookup yields CDR1 SGHRS and CDR2 YFSETQ. V lost 4 bases and J lost 8, with 10 bases in between. CDR3 length equals 13 residues. CDR3 protein: CASSTEPHSPLHF. The CDR3 coding sequence is TGCGCCAGCAGCACAGAACCCCATTCACCCCTCCACTTT. Complete variable domain (other parts from reference TRBV5-1 and TRBJ1-6): KAGVTQTPRYLIKTRGQQVTLSCSPISGHRSVSWYQQTPGQGLQFLFEYFSETQRNKGNFPGRFSGRQFSNSRSEMNVSTLELGDSALYLCASSTEPHSPLHFGNGTRLTVT.

J is TRBJ1-1 and V is TRBV5-1, with unresolved D. V dropped 4 bases and J dropped 7 bases, with 14 bases sitting between them. The CDR3 has 13 residues. Per germline, CDR1 SGHRS and CDR2 YFSETQ. CDR3 amino acids: CASSPEGWVEAFF. The CDR3 DNA is TGCGCCAGCAGCCCTGAGGGTTGGGTTGAAGCTTTCTTT.

The CDR3 coding sequence is TGCGCCAGCAGCGGGGGGGACTTTTACTACGAGCAGTACTTC. Translated: CASSGGDFYYEQYF. This rearrangement joins TRBV5-1 to TRBJ2-7, with 7 bases that match TRBD2. The ends lost 4 bases at V and 3 bases at J; junction bases unmatched: 7. This CDR3 has 14 amino acids. Germline V gene data show CDR1 as SGHRS and CDR2 as YFSETQ. Full variable domain (rest looked up from reference TRBV5-1 and TRBJ2-7): KAGVTQTPRYLIKTRGQQVTLSCSPISGHRSVSWYQQTPGQGLQFLFEYFSETQRNKGNFPGRFSGRQFSNSRSEMNVSTLELGDSALYLCASSGGDFYYEQYFGPGTRLTVT.

Turning to this clone: Distinct nucleotide sequences in the sample also encode this CDR3. The chain combines TRBV7-2 with TRBJ1-1, with 9 bases that match TRBD1. Germline V gene sequence: CDR1 SGHTA, CDR2 FQGNSA. The CDR3 is 15 residues long. With V trimmed by 2 bases and J by 2 bases, 3 bases remained unmatched. The CDR3 DNA follows: TGTGCCAGCAGCTTAAGACAGGGGGGAAACACTGAAGCTTTCTTT. It specifies CASSLRQGGNTEAFF.

The V call is TRBV5-1, the J call TRBJ1-4; D gene ambiguous. The CDR3 extends over 14 amino acids. The V end lost 0 bases, the J end lost 4 bases, and 7 bases lay between the germline ends. Germline CDR1 is SGHRS and CDR2 is YFSETQ. CDR3 amino acids: CASSLERGNEKLFF. In DNA, the CDR3 is TGCGCCAGCAGCTTGGAACGGGGTAATGAAAAACTGTTTTTT.

The V call is TRBV3-1 (or the pseudogene TRBV3-2), the J call TRBJ2-2; D gene unclear. The CDR3 length is 14 residues. Germline V gives CDR1 LGHDT, CDR2 YNNKEL (reference sequence). The V and J ends lost 0 bases and 9 bases respectively, with 11 bases between them. In nucleotides, the CDR3 is TGTGCCAGCAGCCAAGATATCGGCGGCAGGGAGCTGTTTTTT. Residues: CASSQDIGGRELFF.